The 18 T cell receptor beta chains below all came from one sample that was sequenced in a study of Graves' ophthalmopathy and Graves' hyperthyroidism (dated by TCRdb to the late 2010s). The sequencing machine was an Illumina HiSeq 2000. TCR beta CDR3 regions were amplified from RNA transcripts for repertoire sequencing. A first-round RT-PCR used HTBI primers with the Qiagen OneStep RT-PCR kit, followed by a second-round multiplex PCR, size selection and purification. TCRdb reprocessed the public reads (quality trimming at Q25 with fastp, clone calling with MiXCR) and kept in-frame beta chains. Each CDR3 protein gets just one entry, which takes the most common genes and DNA from the rows behind it. For this sample there are approximately 700,000 distinct CDR3 sequences; 40% appear just once. The leading ten clones occupy 44% of the sample. Material for sequencing was peripheral blood. The source is an adult man with Graves' ophthalmopathy.

On this clonotype: Just one base apart from a much larger clone, this may be a read error. This chain uses TRBV2 with TRBJ1-5, with 8 nucleotides matching TRBD1. This CDR3 has 15 residues. Germline CDR1 SNHLY, CDR2 FYNNEI. For the CDR3, the DNA is TGTGTCAGCCAAGCCTTGGGACAGGTGAATCAGCCCCAGCATTTT. Its protein product is CVSQALGQVNQPQHF.

In DNA, the CDR3 is TGCAGTGCTATACAGGGGAAAGGTCAGCCCCAGCATTTT. This encodes CSAIQGKGQPQHF. The chain employs TRBV20-1 and TRBJ1-5; TRBD1 matches at 7 bases. CDR1 and CDR2 (germline): DFQATT, SNEGSKA (reference sequence). The CDR3 spans 13 residues. The trim removed 4 bases at V and 6 bases at J, leaving 6 bases unmatched.

A remark on this clonotype: One junction end does not reproduce the germline sequence, and a read error may be involved. V and J are TRBV24-1 and TRBJ1-5; 11 bases line up with TRBD1. Germline CDR1 and CDR2: KGHDR and SFDVKD. The CDR3 extends over 16 amino acids. The CDR3 region is CASSLSGTGGDQPQHF. The CDR3 DNA sequence: TGTGCCAGCAGTTTATCGGGGACAGGGGGAGATCAGCCCCAGCATTTT.

The chain employs TRBV5-1 and TRBJ2-3, with D unclear. V lost 5 bases, J lost 3 bases, and 7 bases lay in between. This CDR3 contains 12 residues. In germline, CDR1 is SGHRS, CDR2 YFSETQ. The CDR3 loop is CASSSGTDTQYF. The CDR3 bases are TGCGCCAGCAGTTCCGGGACAGATACGCAGTATTTT. The full variable domain, rest sourced from reference TRBV5-1 and TRBJ2-3, is KAGVTQTPRYLIKTRGQQVTLSCSPISGHRSVSWYQQTPGQGLQFLFEYFSETQRNKGNFPGRFSGRQFSNSRSEMNVSTLELGDSALYLCASSSGTDTQYFGPGTRLTVL.

This clonotype has ten or more counts. This chain connects TRBV29-1 to TRBJ1-2; D possibly corresponds to TRBD1 (6 bases). This CDR3 has 11 residues. V was clipped by 6 bases and J by 9 bases, with 14 bases between them. Per the germline V gene, CDR1 is SQVTM and CDR2 is ANQGSEA. The CDR3 loop reads CSVVTGRRYTF. In DNA, the CDR3 is TGCAGCGTCGTAACAGGGCGGCGCTACACCTTC.

This clonotype came up many times. The CDR3 reads CASSQDRRYTEAFF. In DNA, the CDR3 is TGTGCCAGCAGCCAAGATCGACGGTACACTGAAGCTTTCTTT. V and J are TRBV14 and TRBJ1-1; D call uncertain. Germline lookup yields CDR1 SGHDN and CDR2 FVKESK. V dropped 0 bases and J dropped 3 bases, with 8 bases sitting between them. The CDR3 covers 14 residues.

The sample holds a few counts of this clonotype. The gene calls are TRBV7-9 and TRBJ1-1, with TRBD1 matching over 7 bases. There are 15 residues in the CDR3. The V gene's germline CDR1 is SEHNR and CDR2 FQNEAQ (reference sequence). V was pared by 2 bases and J by 3 bases, with 6 bases of the junction left unmatched. The CDR3 is CASSLTQGTDTEAFF. The CDR3 nucleotides are TGTGCCAGCAGCTTAACACAGGGGACGGACACTGAAGCTTTCTTT.

A few counts support this clonotype. The gene calls are TRBV19 and TRBJ2-5, with 9 bases matching TRBD1. The CDR3 spans 15 residues. The germline V gene encodes CDR1 LNHDA and CDR2 SQIVND (reference sequence). With 5 bases clipped from V and 5 bases from J, the junction kept 9 bases outside the gene matches. CDR3 DNA sequence: TGTGCCAGTAGTCCGGGGACAGGGTCTTTGGAGACCCAGTACTTC. Residues: CASSPGTGSLETQYF.

This clonotype was counted many times. V gene TRBV7-9 combines with J gene TRBJ2-6, with D hard to call. Germline CDR1 SEHNR, CDR2 FQNEAQ (reference sequence). The CDR3 has 16 residues. V was pared by 5 bases and J by 1 base, with 12 bases between. The CDR3, as DNA: TGTGCCAGCAGCACCAACACGTCGTCTGGGGCCAACGTCCTGACTTTC. Its translation: CASSTNTSSGANVLTF.

Ten or more counts support this clonotype. The CDR3 DNA reads TGTGCCAGCAGTGAAGCCGGACAGGGGGCAGGTCAGCCCCAGCATTTT. Translating it yields CASSEAGQGAGQPQHF. The chain recombines TRBV2 with TRBJ1-5, with TRBD1 matching over 11 bases. This CDR3 contains 16 residues. With V trimmed by 0 bases and J by 6 bases, 4 bases remained unmatched. CDR1 is SNHLY and CDR2 is FYNNEI in the germline V gene.

This clonotype was counted only a few times. The chain has TRBV6-6 and TRBJ1-1; unclear D gene. Germline CDR1 and CDR2: MNHNY and SVGAGI (reference sequence). Trimming left V 6 bases short and J 0 bases short, with 8 bases between. The CDR3 contains 13 residues. CDR3 in DNA: TGTGCCAGCAGCCGTTCCATGAACACTGAAGCTTTCTTT. It encodes CASSRSMNTEAFF.

V is TRBV29-1 and J is TRBJ1-1, with D perhaps TRBD1 (5 bases). The V gene's germline CDR1 is SQVTM and CDR2 ANQGSEA. The germline V and J ends were trimmed by 2 bases and 8 bases, with 12 bases remaining between them. This CDR3 is built from 12 residues. The CDR3 reads CSVERGSGEAFF. CDR3 nucleotides: TGCAGCGTTGAAAGGGGCAGTGGAGAAGCTTTCTTT. Looking up the rest from reference TRBV29-1 and TRBJ1-1 gives the full variable domain: SAVISQKPSRDICQRGTSLTIQCQVDSQVTMMFWYRQQPGQSLTLIATANQGSEATYESGFVIDKFPISRPNLTFSTLTVSNMSPEDSSIYLCSVERGSGEAFFGQGTRLTVV.

This clonotype was counted many times. J is TRBJ1-6 and V is TRBV20-1; D not resolved. The germline V gene encodes CDR1 DFQATT and CDR2 SNEGSKA (reference sequence). This CDR3 has 12 residues. V lost 3 bases to trimming and J lost 9 bases, with 9 bases between them. The CDR3 loop reads CSASSQVSPLHF. CDR3 nucleotides: TGCAGTGCTAGTTCCCAGGTTTCACCCCTCCACTTT.

This chain uses TRBV19 with TRBJ1-6; D is possibly TRBD1 (5 bases). The CDR3 runs to 13 residues. The ends were cut back, 10 bases at V and 6 bases at J, with 13 bases in the middle. Germline CDR1 LNHDA, CDR2 SQIVND (reference sequence). Here the CDR3 DNA reads TGTGCCACTCGCACAGGAGCTAATTCACCCCTCCACTTT. This codes for CATRTGANSPLHF.

This clonotype was picked up one time. The CDR3 loop reads CAWSAQERGTPLHF. The CDR3 DNA sequence: TGTGCCTGGAGTGCACAGGAAAGGGGGACACCCCTCCACTTT. J is TRBJ1-6 and V is TRBV30, with D possibly being TRBD1 (6 bases). Germline assignment: CDR1 GTSNPN and CDR2 SVGIG (reference sequence). The CDR3 is 14 residues long. The V end lost 1 base, the J end lost 11 bases, and 15 bases lay between the germline ends.

This clonotype was observed many times. The chain has TRBV2 and TRBJ1-6; 8 bases line up with TRBD1. The CDR3 sequence is 14 residues long. The germline gives CDR1 SNHLY, CDR2 FYNNEI. J was trimmed by 8 bases and V by 6 bases; bases with no gene match: 6. The DNA of the CDR3 is TGTGCCAGCAGCCTCCAGGGGGCGGATTCACCCCTCCACTTT. Translation gives CASSLQGADSPLHF.

The chain couples TRBV2 to TRBJ1-2; TRBD1 aligns across 7 bases. V was pared by 6 bases and J by 4 bases, with 11 bases of the junction left unmatched. CDR1 and CDR2 from the germline V gene are SNHLY and FYNNEI. The CDR3 covers 15 residues. The CDR3 region has the DNA TGTGCCAGCAGCCAAGGGGGCACAGGGTCCTATGGCTACACCTTC. Its translation: CASSQGGTGSYGYTF.

The V gene is TRBV15, the J gene TRBJ1-4, with a weak D call TRBD1 (5 bases). Trimming removed 5 bases at V and 6 bases at J, with 10 bases between. Germline V gene data show CDR1 as LNHNV and CDR2 as YYDKDF (reference sequence). This CDR3 is built from 13 residues. The CDR3 reads CATSGARYEKLFF. CDR3 coding DNA: TGTGCCACCAGCGGGGCCCGGTATGAAAAACTGTTTTTT.